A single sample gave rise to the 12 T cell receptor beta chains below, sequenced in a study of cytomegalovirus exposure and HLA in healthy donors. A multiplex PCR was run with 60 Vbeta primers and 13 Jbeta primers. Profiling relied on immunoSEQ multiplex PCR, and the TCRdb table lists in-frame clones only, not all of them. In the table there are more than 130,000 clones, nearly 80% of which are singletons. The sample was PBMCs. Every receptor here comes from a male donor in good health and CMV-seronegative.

CDR3 protein: CAWSVGAGANVLTF. The CDR3 nucleotides read TGTGCCTGGAGTGTAGGGGCTGGGGCCAACGTCCTGACTTTC. This chain connects TRBV30 to TRBJ2-6; TRBD1 is a possible D gene (5 bases). V shed 0 bases and J shed 2 bases, with 5 bases lying between them. The CDR3 has 14 amino acids. Germline CDR1 and CDR2: GTSNPN and SVGIG (reference sequence).

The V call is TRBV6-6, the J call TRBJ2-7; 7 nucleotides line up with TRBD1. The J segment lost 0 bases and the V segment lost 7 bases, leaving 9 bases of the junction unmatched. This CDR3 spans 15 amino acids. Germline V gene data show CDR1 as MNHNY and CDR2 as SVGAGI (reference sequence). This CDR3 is CASTPRQGSSYEQYF. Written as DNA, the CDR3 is TGTGCCAGCACCCCCCGACAGGGAAGCTCCTACGAGCAGTACTTC.

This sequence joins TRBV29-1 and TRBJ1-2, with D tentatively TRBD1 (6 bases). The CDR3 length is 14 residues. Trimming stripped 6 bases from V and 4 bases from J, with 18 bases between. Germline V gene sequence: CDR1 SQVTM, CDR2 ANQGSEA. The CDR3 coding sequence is TGCAGCGTCCCTGGGGGCAGGGACCCCTATGGCTACACCTTC. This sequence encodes CSVPGGRDPYGYTF.

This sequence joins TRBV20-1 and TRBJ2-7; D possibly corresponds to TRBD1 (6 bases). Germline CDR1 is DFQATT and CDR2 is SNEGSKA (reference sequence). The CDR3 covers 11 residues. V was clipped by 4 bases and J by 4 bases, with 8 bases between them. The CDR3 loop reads CSATGAYEQYF. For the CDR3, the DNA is TGCAGTGCTACAGGGGCTTACGAGCAGTACTTC.

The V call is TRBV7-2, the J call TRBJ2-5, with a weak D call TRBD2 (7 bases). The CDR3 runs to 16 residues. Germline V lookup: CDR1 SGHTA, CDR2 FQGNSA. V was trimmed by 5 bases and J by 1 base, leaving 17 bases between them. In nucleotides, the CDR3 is TGTGCCAGCAGCCCGAGGGGGGGCCCTCCCCAAGAGACCCAGTACTTC. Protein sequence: CASSPRGGPPQETQYF.

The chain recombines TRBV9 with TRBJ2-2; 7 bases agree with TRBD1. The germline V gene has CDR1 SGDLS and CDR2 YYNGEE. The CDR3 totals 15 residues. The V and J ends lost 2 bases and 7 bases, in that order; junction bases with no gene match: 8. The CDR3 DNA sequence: TGTGCCAGCAGCGTCACAGGGGTTCCCGACGGGGAGCTGTTTTTT. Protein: CASSVTGVPDGELFF.

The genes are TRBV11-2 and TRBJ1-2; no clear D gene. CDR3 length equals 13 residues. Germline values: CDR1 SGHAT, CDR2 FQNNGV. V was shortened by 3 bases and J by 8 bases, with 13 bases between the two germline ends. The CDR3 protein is CASSFPGTGGYTF. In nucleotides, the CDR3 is TGTGCCAGCAGCTTCCCGGGTACTGGAGGCTACACCTTC.

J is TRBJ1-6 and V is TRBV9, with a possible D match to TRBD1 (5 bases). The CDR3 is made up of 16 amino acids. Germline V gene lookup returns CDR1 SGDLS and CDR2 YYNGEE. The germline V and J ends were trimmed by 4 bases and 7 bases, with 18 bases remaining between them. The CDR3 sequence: CASSPTPSTDNSPLHF. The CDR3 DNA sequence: TGTGCCAGCAGCCCCACTCCTTCGACAGACAATTCACCCCTCCACTTT.

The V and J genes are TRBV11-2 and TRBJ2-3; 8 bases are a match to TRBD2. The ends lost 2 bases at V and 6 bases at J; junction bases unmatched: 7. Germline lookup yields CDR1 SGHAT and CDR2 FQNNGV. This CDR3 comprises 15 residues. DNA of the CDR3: TGTGCCAGCAGCTTACGGGGGGGCGGGACTGATACGCAGTATTTT. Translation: CASSLRGGGTDTQYF.

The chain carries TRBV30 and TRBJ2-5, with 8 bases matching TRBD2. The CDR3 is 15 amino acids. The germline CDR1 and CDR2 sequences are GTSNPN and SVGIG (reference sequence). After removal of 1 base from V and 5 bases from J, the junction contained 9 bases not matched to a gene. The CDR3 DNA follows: TGTGCCTGGAGTGGAGTCGGGGGGGGCTGGGAGACCCAGTACTTC. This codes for CAWSGVGGGWETQYF.

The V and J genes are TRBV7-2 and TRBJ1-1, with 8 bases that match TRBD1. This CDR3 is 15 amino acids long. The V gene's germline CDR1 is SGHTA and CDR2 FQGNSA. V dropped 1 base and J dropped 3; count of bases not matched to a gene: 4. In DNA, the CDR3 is TGTGCCAGCAGCTTAGGACAGGGGAGGTACACTGAAGCTTTCTTT. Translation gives CASSLGQGRYTEAFF.

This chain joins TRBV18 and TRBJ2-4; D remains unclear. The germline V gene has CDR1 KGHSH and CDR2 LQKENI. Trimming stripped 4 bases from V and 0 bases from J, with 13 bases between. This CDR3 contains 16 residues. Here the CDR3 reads CASSLAPNLAKNIQYF. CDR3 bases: TGTGCCAGCTCACTGGCCCCAAACCTAGCCAAAAACATTCAGTACTTC.